Here is one TCR beta chain with its context. This clone was observed once. Its cognate antigen has yet to be identified. No per-base quality is available; no much larger clone lies one base away. The record originates from a study of early stage breast cancer tumors (TCRdb year 2017). Regarding the complete study: Of the 16 invasive breast tumors, twelve were found to be estrogen receptor-positive, progesterone receptor-positive and HER2-negative. On average, each sample got approximately 10-fold read coverage. Of the roughly twelve ER+/PR+/HER2- tumors, eight were classified as invasive ductal carcinomas and four as invasive lobular carcinomas. Across all samples, about 3,000,000 templates representing 1,097,674 unique clonotypes were detected.

Results and caveats for the whole study, not just this receptor: Sequencing bulk genomic DNA from unsorted cells could not capture chain pairing or functional markers like CD4, CD8 and FOXP3. Repertoires from blood and normal breast were more alike than repertoires from blood and tumor, and in about 85% of the 16 patients, comparing each tissue with blood separated tumor from normal. Tumors showed about 2.4-fold higher T cell density and higher clonality than adjacent normal breast tissue. Because the cohort was small, a breakdown by tumor subtype could not be done. Enriched TCRB sequences shared across patients were found to be mostly commonly generated sequences that were unlikely to play an important role in the tumor microenvironment.

The study profiled bulk TCR beta-chain repertoires in matched peripheral blood, tumor and adjacent normal breast tissue taken from about 15 patients with early-stage breast cancer. Before surgery, roughly 4.5-10 mL of whole blood was collected into EDTA tubes and then processed within 2 hours. Ficoll-Paque centrifugation in SepMate-50 tubes was used to isolate peripheral blood mononuclear cells. PBMCs were cryopreserved in approximately 90% FBS with around 10% DMSO in aliquots of 2 to 4 million cells and stored in liquid nitrogen. The Qiagen AllPrep DNA/RNA Mini kit was used to extract genomic DNA. Every sample was amplified as two independent genomic DNA replicates, using 0.5 ug for blood and 1.5 ug for tumor or normal breast. TCRB sequencing of genomic DNA was carried out with the ImmunoSeq Intro kit according to the manufacturer's instructions. The multiplex PCR ran for around 33 cycles using proprietary primers and spike-in control sequences for absolute quantification. An 87-bp fragment spanning the CDR3 and flanking V and J genes was sequenced with single-end 150-bp reads. Seven samples, with two replicates for each sample, were multiplexed per lane of an Illumina MiSeq using version 3.0 chemistry. The paper's data handling went like this. The vendor's proprietary pipeline processed the raw data and merged both replicates into a single result for each sample. A clonotype was defined as productive rearrangements that share the same V-gene family, CDR3 amino acid sequence and J-gene segment. Clonality was calculated as 1 minus the normalized Shannon entropy (Pielou evenness) of TCRB abundances. T cell density was estimated by dividing total templates by the number of input cells inferred from the DNA input amount. Recon was used with default parameters to estimate total repertoire diversity and clonality. Tumor-enriched clonotypes were defined as having over 0.1% abundance in tumor and at least 32-fold higher abundance than in normal breast. Not all clones reach the TCRdb copy of this immuneACCESS table, which keeps in-frame sequences only. Checked studies attribute under half of the gap to unresolved V genes and leave the rest unexplained. The DNA gave D and trimming, while V, J and clone size come from that table. The sample records roughly 30,000 clones, around 67% of which are singletons. Together, the top ten hold about 4.3% of the sample.

Ends trimmed: V by 0 bases, J by 6 bases; bases unmatched to a gene: 8. CDR1 and CDR2 are read off the germline V gene as SGHRS and YFSETQ. The CDR3 spans 16 residues, from the cysteine through the phenylalanine. The sequence is cut down to CDR3 DNA, 48 bases in frame from base 1. Sequencing was done on a sample of blood. The V and J genes are TRBV5-1 and TRBJ2-3; TRBD2 matches 9 bases in the middle. The clonotype was recovered from a person aged 40 to 50 with breast cancer. Here the CDR3 is given as CASSLGAGGLGDTQYF. The sequenced DNA is TGCGCCAGCAGCTTGGGAGCGGGAGGACTGGGGGATACGCAGTATTTT.